These T cell receptor beta chains were read from a single sample in a study of cytotoxic CD8 clonotypes in ibrutinib-treated CLL. Repertoires were generated with immunoSEQ multiplex PCR, while TCRdb's copy carries only in-frame clones and drops some. This table has about 120,000 clones, approximately 85% appearing once. Sequenced here: PBMCs, sampled after 24 months of ibrutinib treatment. The receptors derive from a human donor with chronic lymphocytic leukemia. Both conserved end residues are part of each CDR3. A D gene is named only where the DNA matches it firmly. Expanded clones get a size class; other rows say once, few or many, or leave the size out.

j_call,v_call,clone_size,d_call,cdr3_aa,cdr3_nt
TRBJ2-1,TRBV5-8,.,.,CASSSAGREQFF,TGTGCCAGCAGTTCCGCAGGGCGCGAGCAGTTCTTC
TRBJ2-1,TRBV7-9,once,.,CASSPSYNEQFF,TGTGCCAGCAGCCCCTCCTACAATGAGCAGTTCTTC
TRBJ2-5,TRBV7-9,.,.,CASSSQNGAETQYF,TGTGCCAGCAGCTCTCAAAATGGAGCGGAGACCCAGTACTTC
TRBJ1-1,TRBV19,.,.,CASSSRRPMNTEAFF,TGTGCCAGTAGTTCAAGACGGCCAATGAACACTGAAGCTTTCTTT
TRBJ2-2,TRBV18,few,TRBD2,CASSPPGGRSAGELFF,TGTGCCAGCTCACCACCGGGCGGGAGGTCCGCCGGGGAGCTGTTTTTT
TRBJ2-3,TRBV28,.,.,CASTTGDGDTQYF,TGTGCCAGCACCACTGGGGATGGAGATACGCAGTATTTT
TRBJ2-7,TRBV5-1,.,.,CASSGQSSYEQYF,TGCGCCAGCAGCGGACAAAGCTCCTACGAGCAGTACTTC
TRBJ1-2,TRBV28,.,.,CASSLRDTNYGYTF,TGTGCCAGCAGTTTAAGGGACACTAACTATGGCTACACCTTC
TRBJ2-1,TRBV7-6,few,TRBD1,CASSVGVRGNDEQFF,TGTGCCAGCAGCGTCGGGGTCAGGGGGAACGATGAGCAGTTCTTC
TRBJ2-7,TRBV7-3,few,TRBD1,CASSLTGTGTYEQYF,TGTGCCAGCAGCTTAACGGGGACAGGGACCTACGAGCAGTACTTC
TRBJ2-7,TRBV27,.,.,CASSFAGTSYEQYF,TGTGCCAGCAGTTTTGCCGGGACTTCCTACGAGCAGTACTTC
TRBJ1-4,TRBV4-1,.,.,CASSQDFEKLFF,TGCGCCAGCAGCCAAGATTTCGAAAAACTGTTTTTT